This T cell receptor (beta chain) was captured in a study of T cell responses to AZD1222 COVID-19 vaccine. Whole-study context: Second doses were pooled across both intervals (about 4 or about 12 weeks).

The CDR3 covers 12 residues. Deletions cut 0 bases from V and 13 bases from J, with 11 bases between. The germline gives CDR1 SGHDT, CDR2 YYEEEE. Some clones are missing from TCRdb's copy, which holds only in-frame ones; the method was immunoSEQ multiplex PCR. Among roughly 180,000 clones listed, 80% to 90% were seen once. The chain carries TRBV5-6 and TRBJ2-1; D is uncertain. Specimen: peripheral blood, collected on day 0 of AZD1222 vaccination. The receptor's source is an adult in good health. This chain's CDR3 is CASSLDAVEQFF. CDR3 DNA: TGTGCCAGCAGCTTGGACGCGGTGGAACAGTTCTTC.